These T cell receptor beta chains were read from a single sample in a study of blood T cell repertoires in COVID-19. Sequenced by immunoSEQ multiplex PCR; TCRdb stores in-frame clones only, minus some. The table has 300,000 or so clones, 65% to 90% seen once. The sequenced sample was PBMCs or T cells enriched from blood (not recorded which). The receptors stem from a woman in her forties with acute COVID-19. Both conserved end residues are part of each CDR3. A D gene is named only where the DNA matches it firmly. Clone size is shown for a subset of rows, as once, few, many or a class of expanded clone.

D gene: .; clone size: .; J gene: TRBJ1-2; V gene: TRBV5-5; CDR3 DNA: TGTGCCAGCAGCGCAGATAATAGCCCTAACTATGGCTACACCTTC; CDR3 protein: CASSADNSPNYGYTF
D gene: TRBD1; clone size: .; J gene: TRBJ1-4; V gene: TRBV18; CDR3 DNA: TGTGCCAGCTCAGGGGACAGCTTACTGTTTTTT; CDR3 protein: CASSGDSLLFF
D gene: .; clone size: once; J gene: TRBJ1-4; V gene: TRBV5-1; CDR3 DNA: TGCGCCAGCAGTCATAACAGGGAAGGAGAAAAACTGTTTTTT; CDR3 protein: CASSHNREGEKLFF
D gene: TRBD1; clone size: .; J gene: TRBJ1-4; V gene: TRBV7-9; CDR3 DNA: TGTGCCAGCAGCGGTGGACAGGGATTCTCCCTGTGGGAAGAAAAACTGTTTTTT; CDR3 protein: CASSGGQGFSLWEEKLFF
D gene: .; clone size: .; J gene: TRBJ2-6; V gene: TRBV28; CDR3 DNA: TGTGCCAGCAGTTTAAGAGGAAGCTCTGGGGCCAACGTCCTGACTTTC; CDR3 protein: CASSLRGSSGANVLTF
D gene: .; clone size: .; J gene: TRBJ1-2; V gene: TRBV6-5; CDR3 DNA: TGTGCCAGCAGTTACTCGAAAACAGGGTTTGGCTACACCTTC; CDR3 protein: CASSYSKTGFGYTF
D gene: .; clone size: .; J gene: TRBJ2-7; V gene: TRBV7-2; CDR3 DNA: TGTGCCAGCAGCTCACCGCATTTGAGTCAATTGTACTTC; CDR3 protein: CASSSPHLSQLYF
D gene: TRBD1; clone size: .; J gene: TRBJ2-1; V gene: TRBV14; CDR3 DNA: TGTGCCAGCAGCCAGGGGTCAGGGGGCTCCTACAATGAGCAGTTCTTC; CDR3 protein: CASSQGSGGSYNEQFF
D gene: TRBD1; clone size: .; J gene: TRBJ1-5; V gene: TRBV4-1; CDR3 DNA: TGCGCCAGCAGCCTAGGGACAGGACGTCCACGGGAGCCCCAGCATTTT; CDR3 protein: CASSLGTGRPREPQHF
D gene: .; clone size: .; J gene: TRBJ1-5; V gene: TRBV7-2; CDR3 DNA: TGTGCCAGCAGCTTATCAGGGCCGGGTCAGCCCCAGCATTTT; CDR3 protein: CASSLSGPGQPQHF
D gene: .; clone size: .; J gene: TRBJ1-6; V gene: TRBV2; CDR3 DNA: TGTGCCAGCAGTGACGGTACAGGGAGCTCCTATAATTCACCCCTCCACTTT; CDR3 protein: CASSDGTGSSYNSPLHF
D gene: .; clone size: once; J gene: TRBJ1-4; V gene: TRBV5-6; CDR3 DNA: TGTGCCAGCAGCCCACGTACAGAGGCAGGGGAAAAACTGTTTTTT; CDR3 protein: CASSPRTEAGEKLFF
D gene: .; clone size: .; J gene: TRBJ2-1; V gene: TRBV4-3; CDR3 DNA: TGCGCCAGCAGCCAAGTCTACGGAGGTGGCTATGAGCAGTTCTTC; CDR3 protein: CASSQVYGGGYEQFF
D gene: .; clone size: .; J gene: TRBJ2-7; V gene: TRBV6-5; CDR3 DNA: TGTGCCAGCAGTTCAGGGGGGTATAACTACGAGCAGTACTTC; CDR3 protein: CASSSGGYNYEQYF
D gene: .; clone size: many; J gene: TRBJ2-7; V gene: TRBV7-9; CDR3 DNA: TGTGCCAGCAGCTTATTAGACAGAAACTACGAGCAGTACTTC; CDR3 protein: CASSLLDRNYEQYF
D gene: .; clone size: .; J gene: TRBJ1-4; V gene: TRBV9; CDR3 DNA: TGTGCCAGCAGCCCACTGTCTAATAGCGAAAAACTGTTTTTT; CDR3 protein: CASSPLSNSEKLFF
D gene: .; clone size: .; J gene: TRBJ2-5; V gene: TRBV18; CDR3 DNA: TGTGCCAGCTCACCTCTACCCGAAGAGACCCAGTACTTC; CDR3 protein: CASSPLPEETQYF